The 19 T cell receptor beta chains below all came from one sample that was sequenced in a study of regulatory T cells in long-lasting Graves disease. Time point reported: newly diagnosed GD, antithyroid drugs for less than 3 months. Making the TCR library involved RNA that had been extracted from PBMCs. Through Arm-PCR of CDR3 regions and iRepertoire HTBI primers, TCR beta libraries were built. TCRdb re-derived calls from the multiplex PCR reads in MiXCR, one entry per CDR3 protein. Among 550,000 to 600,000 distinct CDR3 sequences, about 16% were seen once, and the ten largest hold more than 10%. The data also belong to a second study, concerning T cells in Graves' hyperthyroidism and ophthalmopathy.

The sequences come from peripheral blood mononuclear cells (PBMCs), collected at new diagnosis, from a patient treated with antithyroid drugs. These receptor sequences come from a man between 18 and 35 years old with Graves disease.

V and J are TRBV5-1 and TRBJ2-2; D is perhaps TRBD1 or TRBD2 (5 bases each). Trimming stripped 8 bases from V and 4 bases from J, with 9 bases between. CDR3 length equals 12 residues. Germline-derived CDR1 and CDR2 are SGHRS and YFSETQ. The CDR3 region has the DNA TGCGCCAGTGGGACCATCACCGGGGAGCTGTTTTTT. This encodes CASGTITGELFF. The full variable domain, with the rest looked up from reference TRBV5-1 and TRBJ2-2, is KAGVTQTPRYLIKTRGQQVTLSCSPISGHRSVSWYQQTPGQGLQFLFEYFSETQRNKGNFPGRFSGRQFSNSRSEMNVSTLELGDSALYLCASGTITGELFFGEGSRLTVL.

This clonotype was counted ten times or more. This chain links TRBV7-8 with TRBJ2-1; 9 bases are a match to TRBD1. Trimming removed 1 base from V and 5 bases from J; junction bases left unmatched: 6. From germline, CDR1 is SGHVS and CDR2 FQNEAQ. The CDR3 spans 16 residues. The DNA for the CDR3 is TGTGCCAGCAGCTTAGTGGGACAGGGAGAGAACAATGAGCAGTTCTTC. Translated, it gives CASSLVGQGENNEQFF.

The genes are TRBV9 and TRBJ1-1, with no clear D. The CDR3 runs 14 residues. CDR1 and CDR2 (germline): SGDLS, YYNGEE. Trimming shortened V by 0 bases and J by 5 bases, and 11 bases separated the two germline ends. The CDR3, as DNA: TGTGCCAGCAGCGTAGGACCCCAAAGAACTGAAGCTTTCTTT. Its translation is CASSVGPQRTEAFF.

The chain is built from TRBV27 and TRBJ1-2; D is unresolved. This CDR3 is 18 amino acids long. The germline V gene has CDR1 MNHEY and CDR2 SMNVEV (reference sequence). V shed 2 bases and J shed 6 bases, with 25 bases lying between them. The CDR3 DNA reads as TGTGCCAGCAGTTTAGTTAATGGCCCATACTCGGGCAAGAATGGCTACACCTTC. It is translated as CASSLVNGPYSGKNGYTF.

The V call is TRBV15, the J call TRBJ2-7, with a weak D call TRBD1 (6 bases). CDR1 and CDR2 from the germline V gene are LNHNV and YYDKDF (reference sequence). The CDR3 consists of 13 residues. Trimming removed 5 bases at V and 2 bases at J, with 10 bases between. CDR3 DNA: TGTGCCACCAGCCTCCGGACAGCCTACGAGCAGTACTTC. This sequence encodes CATSLRTAYEQYF.

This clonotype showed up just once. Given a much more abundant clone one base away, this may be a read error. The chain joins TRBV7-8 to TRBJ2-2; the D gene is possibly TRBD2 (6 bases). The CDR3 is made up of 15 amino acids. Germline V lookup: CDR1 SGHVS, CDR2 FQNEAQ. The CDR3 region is CASRPGSANTGEPFF. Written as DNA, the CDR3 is TGTGCCAGCAGACCCGGGAGCGCTAACACCGGGGAGCCGTTTTTT.

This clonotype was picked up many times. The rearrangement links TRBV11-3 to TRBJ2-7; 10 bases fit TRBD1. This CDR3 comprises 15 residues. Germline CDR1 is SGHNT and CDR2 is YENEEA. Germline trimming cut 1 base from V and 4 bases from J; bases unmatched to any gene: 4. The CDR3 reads CASSLGRQGAYEQYF. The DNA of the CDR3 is TGTGCCAGCAGCTTAGGGCGACAGGGGGCTTACGAGCAGTACTTC.

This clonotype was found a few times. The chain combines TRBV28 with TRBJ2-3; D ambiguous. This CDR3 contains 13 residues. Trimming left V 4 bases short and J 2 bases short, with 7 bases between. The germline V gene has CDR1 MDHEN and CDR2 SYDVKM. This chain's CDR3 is CASSSHTTDTQYF. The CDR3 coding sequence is TGTGCCAGCAGTTCCCACACCACAGATACGCAGTATTTT.

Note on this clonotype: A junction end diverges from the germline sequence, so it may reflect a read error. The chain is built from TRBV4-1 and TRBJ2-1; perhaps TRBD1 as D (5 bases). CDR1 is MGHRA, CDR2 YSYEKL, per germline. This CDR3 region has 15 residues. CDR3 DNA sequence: TGTGCCAGCAGCCCAACTGTACAGGTCTACAATGAGCAGTTCTTC. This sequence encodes CASSPTVQVYNEQFF.

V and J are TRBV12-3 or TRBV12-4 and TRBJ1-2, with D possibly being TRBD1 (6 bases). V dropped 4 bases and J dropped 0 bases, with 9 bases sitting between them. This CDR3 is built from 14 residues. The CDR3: CASSSDRPNYGYTF. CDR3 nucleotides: TGTGCCAGCAGTTCGGACAGACCTAACTATGGCTACACCTTC.

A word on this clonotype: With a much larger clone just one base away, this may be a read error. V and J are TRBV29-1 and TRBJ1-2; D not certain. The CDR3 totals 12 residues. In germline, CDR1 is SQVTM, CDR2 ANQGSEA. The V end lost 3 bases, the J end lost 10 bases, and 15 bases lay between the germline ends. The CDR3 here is CSVEVQSSSYTF. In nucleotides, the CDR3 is TGCAGCGTTGAGGTTCAGAGCTCGTCCTACACCTTC. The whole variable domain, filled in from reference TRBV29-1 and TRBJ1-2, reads SAVISQKPSRDICQRGTSLTIQCQVDSQVTMMFWYRQQPGQSLTLIATANQGSEATYESGFVIDKFPISRPNLTFSTLTVSNMSPEDSSIYLCSVEVQSSSYTFGSGTRLTVV.

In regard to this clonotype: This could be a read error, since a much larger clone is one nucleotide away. The CDR3 DNA sequence: TGTGCCAGCAGTTATATGGAGGGAATCCGGCCCCAGCATTTT. It encodes CASSYMEGIRPQHF. The chain recombines TRBV6-5 with TRBJ1-5; D uncertain. The CDR3 is made up of 14 amino acids. From germline, CDR1 is MNHEY and CDR2 SVGAGI. Deletions cut 3 bases from V and 9 bases from J, with 15 bases between.

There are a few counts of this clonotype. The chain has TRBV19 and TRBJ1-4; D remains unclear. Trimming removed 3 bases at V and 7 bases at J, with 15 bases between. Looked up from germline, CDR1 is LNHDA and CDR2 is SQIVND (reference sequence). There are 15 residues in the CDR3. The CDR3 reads CASSIAGSFGEKLFF. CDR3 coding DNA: TGTGCCAGTAGTATTGCGGGGAGCTTTGGTGAAAAACTGTTTTTT.

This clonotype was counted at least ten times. Written as DNA, the CDR3 is TGTGCCAGCAGTTCCCATGACGGCGACGAGCAGTACTTC. It yields the protein CASSSHDGDEQYF. The chain has TRBV27 and TRBJ2-7; unclear D gene. This CDR3 is 13 amino acids long. The V end lost 4 bases, the J end lost 5 bases, and 12 bases lay between the germline ends. Germline V gene data show CDR1 as MNHEY and CDR2 as SMNVEV (reference sequence).

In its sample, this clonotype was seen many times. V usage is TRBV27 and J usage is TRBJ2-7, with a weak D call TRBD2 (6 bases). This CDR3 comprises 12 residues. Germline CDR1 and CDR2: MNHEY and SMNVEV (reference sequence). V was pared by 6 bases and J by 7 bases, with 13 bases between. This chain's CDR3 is CASRPAGGEQYF. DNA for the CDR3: TGTGCCAGCAGACCCGCCGGAGGGGAGCAGTACTTC.

The CDR3 nucleotides are TGTGCCAGCAGTTACTCAGACAACTTTTGGGGCTACACCTTC. Encoded protein: CASSYSDNFWGYTF. V and J are TRBV6-5 and TRBJ1-2; no reliable D call. The V gene's germline CDR1 is MNHEY and CDR2 SVGAGI. Trimming shortened V by 0 bases and J by 8 bases, and 13 bases separated the two germline ends. CDR3 length: 14 amino acids.

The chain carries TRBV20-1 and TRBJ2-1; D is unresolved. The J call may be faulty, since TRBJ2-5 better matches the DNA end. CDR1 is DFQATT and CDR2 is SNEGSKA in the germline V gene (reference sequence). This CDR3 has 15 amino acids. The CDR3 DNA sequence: TGCAGTGCTAGCCGACCCGCGCCCCACCAAGAGACCCAGTACTTC. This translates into CSASRPAPHQETQYF.

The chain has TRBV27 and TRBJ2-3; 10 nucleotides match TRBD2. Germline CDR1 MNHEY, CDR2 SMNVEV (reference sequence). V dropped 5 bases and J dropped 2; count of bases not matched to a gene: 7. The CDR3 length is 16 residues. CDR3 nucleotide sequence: TGTGCCAGCAGTATAGGACTAGCGGATCACACAGATACGCAGTATTTT. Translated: CASSIGLADHTDTQYF.

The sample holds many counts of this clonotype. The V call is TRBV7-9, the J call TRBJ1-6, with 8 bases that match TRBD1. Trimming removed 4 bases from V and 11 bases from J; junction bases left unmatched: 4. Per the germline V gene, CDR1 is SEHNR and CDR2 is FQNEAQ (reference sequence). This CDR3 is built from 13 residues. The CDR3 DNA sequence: TGTGCCAGCAGCTCGACAGGGGAAGCACCCCTCCACTTT. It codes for CASSSTGEAPLHF.